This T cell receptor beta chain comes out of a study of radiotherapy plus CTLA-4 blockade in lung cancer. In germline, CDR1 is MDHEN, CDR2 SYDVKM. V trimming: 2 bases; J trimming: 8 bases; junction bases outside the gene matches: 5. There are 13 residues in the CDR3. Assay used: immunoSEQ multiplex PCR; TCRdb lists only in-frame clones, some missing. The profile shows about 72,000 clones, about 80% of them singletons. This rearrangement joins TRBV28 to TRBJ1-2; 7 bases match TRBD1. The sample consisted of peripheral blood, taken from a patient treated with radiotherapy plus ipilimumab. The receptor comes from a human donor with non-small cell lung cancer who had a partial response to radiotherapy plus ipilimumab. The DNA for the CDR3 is TGTGCCAGCAGTTTACAGACAGGGCTCGGCTACACCTTC. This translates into CASSLQTGLGYTF.